These T cell receptor beta chains were read from a single sample in a study of blood T cell repertoires in COVID-19. Clones were read by immunoSEQ multiplex PCR, and TCRdb kept only the in-frame ones, dropping some. The sample shows fewer than 200,000 clones, 82% of them seen only once. Specimen: peripheral blood. Every receptor here comes from a woman in her sixties or seventies with acute or convalescent COVID-19. Both conserved end residues are part of each CDR3.

v_gene	j_gene	CDR3aa
TRBV2	TRBJ1-5	CASRGSGVSNQPQHF
TRBV7-3	TRBJ2-2	CASSSRTSGTGELFF
TRBV19	TRBJ2-3	CASSTGLAGGSDTQYF
TRBV7-8	TRBJ1-1	CASSLKSSSGTEAFF
TRBV25-1	TRBJ2-1	CASSDVRNSGDEQFF
TRBV30	TRBJ1-5	CAWSAGGGNQPQHF
TRBV11-2	TRBJ1-2	CASSLDLWQDFNYGYTF
TRBV19	TRBJ2-1	CASSPGGLINEQFF
TRBV30	TRBJ2-3	CAWCGGGALDTQYF
TRBV5-4	TRBJ2-1	CASSLFVGIASYNEQFF
TRBV12-3/TRBV12-4	TRBJ1-2	CASRTFLQARTF
TRBV15	TRBJ1-2	CATSRRQGYGYTF
TRBV10-1	TRBJ1-6	CASSEAPGNSPLHF
TRBV7-2	TRBJ1-1	CASSLFVGDTEAFF
TRBV23-1	TRBJ1-1	CASRHRVVGLDTEAFF
TRBV5-1	TRBJ1-3	CASSLGGQGGNTIYF
TRBV5-6	TRBJ2-3	CASSLEGAGRFYADTQYF
TRBV3-1/TRBV3-2	TRBJ2-1	CASSQAWSRGVYNEQFF
TRBV19	TRBJ2-7	CASSTAGTGTYEQYF
TRBV5-6	TRBJ2-6	CASSLELGSASGANVLTF
TRBV4-1	TRBJ2-1	CASSQGTRISYNEQFF
TRBV4-1	TRBJ1-2	CASSQDTGASYGYTF